This TCR beta chain is drawn from a study of tumor and adjacent non-tumor tissue in lung cancer. On the study more broadly: Around 4.2 million productive TCRbeta reads were obtained per sample on average.

Study results and limitations: Top 100 clones took a larger repertoire share in normal lung. Tumor TCR diversity, when higher, was linked to shorter survival.

Remarks on this clonotype: Its antigen remains unknown. A read error is likely, as this CDR3 ends without the conserved phenylalanine or tryptophan.

RNA was extracted from bulk tissue without any cell sorting. This non-tumor lung sample came from over 3 cm beyond the tumor edge. Three rounds of nested PCR, following a modified ARM-PCR protocol, produced the TCRbeta library. TCRdb redid the calling of the multiplex PCR reads with MiXCR, one entry per CDR3 protein. This table has approximately 100,000 distinct CDR3 sequences, roughly 60% appearing once. The TCR was taken from a man aged 30 to 39 with non-small cell lung cancer. Sequencing was performed on distant non-tumor lung tissue.

CDR3 in amino acids: CSAGQGLTWTQYI. The CDR3 nucleotides read TGCAGCGCTGGACAGGGACTTACGTGGACCCAGTACATC. The chain employs TRBV20-1 and TRBJ2-5; 8 bases are a match to TRBD1. From germline, CDR1 is DFQATT and CDR2 SNEGSKA (reference sequence). The CDR3 length is 13 residues.